This is a list of T cell receptor beta chains from one sample in a study of metastatic and nonmetastatic thyroid tumors. TCRdb reassembled clones from the PCR reads with MiXCR. The sample contains roughly 14,000 clones, about 31% of which appear only once. What was sequenced was tumor tissue. The receptors were gathered from a female donor with papillary thyroid cancer or a benign thyroid nodule (not recorded which). Some clones in this sample may be carry-over from other donors' samples. CDR3s include the opening cysteine and the closing phenylalanine or tryptophan.

TRBJ2-7 | TRBV18 | CASSPSGSYEQYF
TRBJ2-7 | TRBV20-1 | CSARDLDGRSPYEQYF
TRBJ1-2 | TRBV20-1 | CSASTGGANYGYTF
TRBJ1-5 | TRBV12-3/TRBV12-4 | CASSSQGSNQPQHF
TRBJ1-2 | TRBV4-2 | CASSQPGTPTNYGYTF
TRBJ2-7 | TRBV27 | CASGSGPPSYEQYF
TRBJ1-1 | TRBV7-2 | CASSFGGDRGRLNTEAFF
TRBJ2-7 | TRBV5-1 | CASSHEMSPYEQYF
TRBJ1-5 | TRBV28 | CASTYGFRNQPQHF
TRBJ2-7 | TRBV27 | CASSTRDRGFEQYF
TRBJ2-7 | TRBV2 | CASSERGALSYEQYF
TRBJ1-5 | TRBV20-1 | CSASLDSGPGTQHF
TRBJ2-1 | TRBV20-1 | CSARIAGGMGEQFF
TRBJ2-5 | TRBV24-1 | CATSDPQTVETQYF
TRBJ2-1 | TRBV30 | CAWTGERDYNEQFF
TRBJ1-1 | TRBV11-2 | CASRITQGSEAFF
TRBJ2-7 | TRBV18 | CASSPYEAGEVEQYF
TRBJ1-3 | TRBV9 | CASSVEGGSGNTIYF